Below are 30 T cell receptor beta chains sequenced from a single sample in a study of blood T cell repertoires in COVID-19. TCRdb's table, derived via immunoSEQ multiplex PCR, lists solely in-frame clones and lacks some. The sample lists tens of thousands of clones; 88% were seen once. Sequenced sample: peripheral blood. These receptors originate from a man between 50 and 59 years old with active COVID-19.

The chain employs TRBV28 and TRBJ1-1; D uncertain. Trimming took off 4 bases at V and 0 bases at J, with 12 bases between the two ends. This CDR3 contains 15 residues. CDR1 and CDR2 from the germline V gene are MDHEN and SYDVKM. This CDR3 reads CASSSQAFMNTEAFF. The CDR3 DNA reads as TGTGCCAGCAGTTCCCAGGCCTTCATGAACACTGAAGCTTTCTTT.

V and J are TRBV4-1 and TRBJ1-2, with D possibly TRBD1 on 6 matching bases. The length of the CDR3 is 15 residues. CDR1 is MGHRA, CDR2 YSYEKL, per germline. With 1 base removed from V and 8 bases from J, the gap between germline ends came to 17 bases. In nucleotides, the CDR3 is TGCGCCAGCAGCCAAGGCCCCCGGGCCACAGGGGGCTACACCTTC. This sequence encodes CASSQGPRATGGYTF.

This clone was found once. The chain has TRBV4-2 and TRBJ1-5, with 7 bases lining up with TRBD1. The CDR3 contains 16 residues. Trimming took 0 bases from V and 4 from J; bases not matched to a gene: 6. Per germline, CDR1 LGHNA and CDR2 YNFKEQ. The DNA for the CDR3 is TGTGCCAGCAGCCAAGAAGAGGGGGCAAGGAATCAGCCCCAGCATTTT. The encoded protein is CASSQEEGARNQPQHF.

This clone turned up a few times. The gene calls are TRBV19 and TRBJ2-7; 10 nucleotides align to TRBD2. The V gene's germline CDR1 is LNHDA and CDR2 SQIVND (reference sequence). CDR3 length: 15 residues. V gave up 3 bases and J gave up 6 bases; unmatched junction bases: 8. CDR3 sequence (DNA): TGTGCCAGTAGTATTGTCACTAGCGGGGCCTTCGAGCAGTACTTC. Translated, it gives CASSIVTSGAFEQYF.

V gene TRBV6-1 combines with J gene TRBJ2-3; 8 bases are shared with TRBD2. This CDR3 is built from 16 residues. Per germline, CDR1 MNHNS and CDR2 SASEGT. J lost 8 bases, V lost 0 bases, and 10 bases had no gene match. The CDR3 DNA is TGTGCCAGCAGTGAAGCCGGGACTAGGGGCCTAGGTACGCAGTATTTT. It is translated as CASSEAGTRGLGTQYF.

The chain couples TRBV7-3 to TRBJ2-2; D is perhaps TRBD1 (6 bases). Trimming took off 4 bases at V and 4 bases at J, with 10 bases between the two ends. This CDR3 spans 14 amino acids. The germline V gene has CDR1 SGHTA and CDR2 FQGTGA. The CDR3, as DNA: TGTGCCAGCAGCTCCGGGACACGCACCGGGGAGCTGTTTTTT. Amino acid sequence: CASSSGTRTGELFF.

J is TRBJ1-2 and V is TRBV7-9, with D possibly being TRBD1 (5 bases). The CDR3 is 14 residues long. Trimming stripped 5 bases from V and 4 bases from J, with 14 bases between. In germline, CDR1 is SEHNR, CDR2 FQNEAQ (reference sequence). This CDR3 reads CASSPEGHFYGYTF. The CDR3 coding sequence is TGTGCCAGCAGCCCCGAAGGACACTTCTATGGCTACACCTTC.

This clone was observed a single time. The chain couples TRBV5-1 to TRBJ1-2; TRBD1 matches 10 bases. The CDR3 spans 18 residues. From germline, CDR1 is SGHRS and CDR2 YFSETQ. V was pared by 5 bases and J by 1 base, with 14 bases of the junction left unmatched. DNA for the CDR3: TGCGCCAGCAGGCTCCCGAGGGACAGGGGAAAGATTAACTATGGCTACACCTTC. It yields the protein CASRLPRDRGKINYGYTF.

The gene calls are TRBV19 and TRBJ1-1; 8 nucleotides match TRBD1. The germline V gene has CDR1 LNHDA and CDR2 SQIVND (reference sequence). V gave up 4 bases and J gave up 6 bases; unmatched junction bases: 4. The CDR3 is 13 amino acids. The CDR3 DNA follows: TGTGCCAGTAGTACGGACAGGGACTCTGAAGCTTTCTTT. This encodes CASSTDRDSEAFF. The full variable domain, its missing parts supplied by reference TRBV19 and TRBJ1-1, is DGGITQSPKYLFRKEGQNVTLSCEQNLNHDAMYWYRQDPGQGLRLIYYSQIVNDFQKGDIAEGYSVSREKKESFPLTVTSAQKNPTAFYLCASSTDRDSEAFFGQGTRLTVV.

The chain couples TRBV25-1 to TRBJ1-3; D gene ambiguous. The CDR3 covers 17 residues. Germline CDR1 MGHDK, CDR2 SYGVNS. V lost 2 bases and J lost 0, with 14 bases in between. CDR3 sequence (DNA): TGTGCCAGCAGTGAAGTGGGCTCTTTGAGCTCTGGAAACACCATATATTTT. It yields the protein CASSEVGSLSSGNTIYF.

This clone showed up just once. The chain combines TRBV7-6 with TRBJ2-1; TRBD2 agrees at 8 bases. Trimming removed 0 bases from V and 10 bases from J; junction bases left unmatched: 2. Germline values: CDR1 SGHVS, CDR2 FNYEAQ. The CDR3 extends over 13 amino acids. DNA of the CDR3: TGTGCCAGCAGCTTAGCCCGGGGGGGCGAGCAGTTCTTC. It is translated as CASSLARGGEQFF.

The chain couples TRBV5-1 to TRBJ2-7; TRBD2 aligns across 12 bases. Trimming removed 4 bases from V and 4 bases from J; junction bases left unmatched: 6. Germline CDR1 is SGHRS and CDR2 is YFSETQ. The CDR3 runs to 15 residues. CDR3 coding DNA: TGCGCCAGCAGCCCCGGGACTAGCGGGTATTACGAGCAGTACTTC. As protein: CASSPGTSGYYEQYF.

CDR3: CASSNAAGGHEQYF. In DNA form, the CDR3 reads TGTGCCAGCAGCAACGCGGCAGGGGGCCACGAGCAGTACTTC. The chain has TRBV6-5 and TRBJ2-7, with 8 bases that match TRBD1. Trimming took 6 bases from V and 5 from J; bases not matched to a gene: 9. Per the germline V gene, CDR1 is MNHEY and CDR2 is SVGAGI. The CDR3 contains 14 residues.

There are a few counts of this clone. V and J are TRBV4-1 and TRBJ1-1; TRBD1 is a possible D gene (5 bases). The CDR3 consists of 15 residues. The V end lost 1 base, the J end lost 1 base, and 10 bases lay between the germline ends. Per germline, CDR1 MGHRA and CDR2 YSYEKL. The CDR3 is CASSQGGGENTEAFF. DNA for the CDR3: TGCGCCAGCAGCCAAGGAGGAGGGGAGAACACTGAAGCTTTCTTT.

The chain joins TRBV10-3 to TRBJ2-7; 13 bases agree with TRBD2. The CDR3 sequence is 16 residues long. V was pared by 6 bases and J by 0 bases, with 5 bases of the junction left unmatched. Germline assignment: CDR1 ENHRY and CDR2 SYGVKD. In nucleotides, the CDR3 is TGTGCCATCAGGGGGACTAGCGGGGCACTCTCCTACGAGCAGTACTTC. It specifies CAIRGTSGALSYEQYF.

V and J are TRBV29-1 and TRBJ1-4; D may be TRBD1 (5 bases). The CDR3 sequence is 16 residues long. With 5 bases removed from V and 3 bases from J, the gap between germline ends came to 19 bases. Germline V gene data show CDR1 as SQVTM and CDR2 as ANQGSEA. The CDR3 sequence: CSVFLGQGGSNEKLFF. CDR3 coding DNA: TGCAGCGTTTTTTTGGGGCAGGGAGGGTCTAATGAAAAACTGTTTTTT.

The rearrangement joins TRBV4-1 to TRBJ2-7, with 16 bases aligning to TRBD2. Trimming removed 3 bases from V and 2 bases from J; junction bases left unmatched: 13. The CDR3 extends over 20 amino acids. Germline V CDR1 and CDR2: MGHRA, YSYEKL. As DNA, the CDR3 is TGCGCCAGCAGCCATTTCCAGGGACTAGCGGGAGGGCGGGGGACCTACGAGCAGTACTTC. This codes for CASSHFQGLAGGRGTYEQYF.

The CDR3 reads CASSSGSNYGYTF. The CDR3 DNA reads as TGCGCCAGCAGTTCCGGGTCCAACTATGGCTACACCTTC. The V gene is TRBV5-1, the J gene TRBJ1-2; D remains ambiguous. This CDR3 comprises 13 residues. Germline CDR1 SGHRS, CDR2 YFSETQ. Trimming left V 5 bases short and J 2 bases short, with 10 bases between.

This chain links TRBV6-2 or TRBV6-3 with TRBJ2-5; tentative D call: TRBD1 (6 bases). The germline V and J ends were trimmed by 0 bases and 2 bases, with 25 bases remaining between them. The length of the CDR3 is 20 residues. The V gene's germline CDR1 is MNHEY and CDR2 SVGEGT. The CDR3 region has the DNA TGTGCCAGCAGTTACTCGATCAGGTTACGGGACATACGGGATCAAGAGACCCAGTACTTC. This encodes CASSYSIRLRDIRDQETQYF.

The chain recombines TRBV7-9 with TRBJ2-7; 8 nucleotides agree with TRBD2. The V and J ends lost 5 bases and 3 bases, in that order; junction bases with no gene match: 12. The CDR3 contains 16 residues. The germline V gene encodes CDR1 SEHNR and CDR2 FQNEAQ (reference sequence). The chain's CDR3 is CASSPRPGTRSYEQYF. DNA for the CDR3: TGTGCCAGCAGCCCAAGACCCGGGACTAGGAGCTACGAGCAGTACTTC.

Here the CDR3 reads CASSPSVSYEQYF. The CDR3 region has the DNA TGTGCCAGCAGCCCCTCGGTTTCCTACGAGCAGTACTTC. This chain links TRBV11-1 with TRBJ2-7; D is uncertain. The germline CDR1 and CDR2 sequences are SGHAT and FQDESV (reference sequence). CDR3 size: 13 residues. The ends were cut back, 5 bases at V and 1 base at J, with 9 bases in the middle.

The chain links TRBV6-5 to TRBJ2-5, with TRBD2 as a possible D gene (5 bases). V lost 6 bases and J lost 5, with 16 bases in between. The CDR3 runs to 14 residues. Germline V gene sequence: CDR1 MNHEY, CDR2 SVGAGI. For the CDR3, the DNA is TGTGCCAGCAGCGACTACACGAGGGAGGAGACCCAGTACTTC. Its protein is CASSDYTREETQYF.

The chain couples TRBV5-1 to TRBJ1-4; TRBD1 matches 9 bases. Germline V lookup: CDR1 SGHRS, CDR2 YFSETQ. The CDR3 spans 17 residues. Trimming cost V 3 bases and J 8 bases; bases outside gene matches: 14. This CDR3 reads CASSYSGTGTVGEKLFF. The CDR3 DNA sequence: TGCGCCAGCAGCTACTCCGGGACAGGGACGGTTGGAGAAAAACTGTTTTTT. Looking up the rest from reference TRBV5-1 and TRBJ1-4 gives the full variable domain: KAGVTQTPRYLIKTRGQQVTLSCSPISGHRSVSWYQQTPGQGLQFLFEYFSETQRNKGNFPGRFSGRQFSNSRSEMNVSTLELGDSALYLCASSYSGTGTVGEKLFFGSGTQLSVL.

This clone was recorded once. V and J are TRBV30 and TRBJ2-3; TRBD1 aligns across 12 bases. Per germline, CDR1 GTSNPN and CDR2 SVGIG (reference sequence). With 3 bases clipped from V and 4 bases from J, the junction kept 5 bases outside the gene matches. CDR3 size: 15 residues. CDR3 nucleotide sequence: TGTGCCTGGAGCAGGGACAGGGGGCGATCAGATACGCAGTATTTT. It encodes CAWSRDRGRSDTQYF.

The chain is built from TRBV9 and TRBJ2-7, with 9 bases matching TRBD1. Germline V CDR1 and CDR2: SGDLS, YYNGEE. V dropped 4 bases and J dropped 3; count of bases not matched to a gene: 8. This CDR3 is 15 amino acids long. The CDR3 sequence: CASSPTGGGYYEQYF. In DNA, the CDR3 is TGTGCCAGCAGCCCGACAGGGGGGGGATACTACGAGCAGTACTTC.

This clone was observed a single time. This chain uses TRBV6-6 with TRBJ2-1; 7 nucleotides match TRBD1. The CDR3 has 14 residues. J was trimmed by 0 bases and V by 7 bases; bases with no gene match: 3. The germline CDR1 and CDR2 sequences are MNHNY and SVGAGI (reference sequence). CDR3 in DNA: TGTGCCAGCACCGACAGGGTCTCCTACAATGAGCAGTTCTTC. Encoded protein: CASTDRVSYNEQFF.

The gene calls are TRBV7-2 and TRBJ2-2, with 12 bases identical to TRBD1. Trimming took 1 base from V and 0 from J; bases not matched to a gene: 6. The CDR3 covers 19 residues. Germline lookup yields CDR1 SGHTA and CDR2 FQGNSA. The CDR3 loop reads CASSLVGTGGLSNTGELFF. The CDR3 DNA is TGTGCCAGCAGCTTAGTTGGGACAGGGGGCCTCTCGAACACCGGGGAGCTGTTTTTT.

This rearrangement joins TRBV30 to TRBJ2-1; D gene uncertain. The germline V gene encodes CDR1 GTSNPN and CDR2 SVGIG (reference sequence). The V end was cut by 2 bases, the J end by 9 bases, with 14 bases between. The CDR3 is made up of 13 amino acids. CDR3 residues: CAWSSDWVGEQFF. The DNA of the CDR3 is TGTGCCTGGAGTTCAGACTGGGTGGGTGAGCAGTTCTTC.

The CDR3 DNA follows: TGTGCCAGCAGCGCGGACAGGGCTGGTGAAGCTTTCTTT. It codes for CASSADRAGEAFF. The gene calls are TRBV9 and TRBJ1-1; the match to TRBD1 covers 8 bases. Germline assignment: CDR1 SGDLS and CDR2 YYNGEE. The ends lost 3 bases at V and 7 bases at J; junction bases unmatched: 5. The CDR3 length is 13 residues.

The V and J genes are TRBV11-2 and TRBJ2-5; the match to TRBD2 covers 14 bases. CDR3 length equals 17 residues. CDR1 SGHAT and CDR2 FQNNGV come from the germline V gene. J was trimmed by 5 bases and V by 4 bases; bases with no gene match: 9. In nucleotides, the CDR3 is TGTGCCAGCAGCTGGAGAGGACTAGCGGGAGGTGGGGAGACCCAGTACTTC. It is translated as CASSWRGLAGGGETQYF.